Listed below are T cell receptor beta chains from one sample, sequenced in a study of tumor and adjacent non-tumor tissue in lung cancer. Via MiXCR, TCRdb re-called the multiplex PCR reads, giving one row per CDR3 protein. The sample lists around 82,000 distinct CDR3 sequences, about 82% occurring once. Sequencing was performed on distant non-tumor lung tissue. The receptors stem from a man between 60 and 75 years old with non-small cell lung cancer. The CDR3 runs from the conserved cysteine through the conserved F or W. A D gene is named only where the DNA matches it firmly. A clone size is listed for some rows: how often the clone was seen (once, few, many), or a class if it is expanded.

v_gene: TRBV18; d_gene: NA; abundance: few; j_gene: TRBJ2-7; CDR3aa: CASSPTEYEQYF
v_gene: TRBV11-2; d_gene: TRBD1; abundance: NA; j_gene: TRBJ2-2; CDR3aa: CGSSAGQGLTRELFF
v_gene: TRBV11-3; d_gene: NA; abundance: few; j_gene: TRBJ2-2; CDR3aa: CASSSRGEGGYRAGELFF
v_gene: TRBV4-2; d_gene: NA; abundance: medium-sized; j_gene: TRBJ1-2; CDR3aa: CASSPPAGTEGDGYTF
v_gene: TRBV11-2; d_gene: NA; abundance: NA; j_gene: TRBJ2-5; CDR3aa: CGSSSTMGGPKVTQYF
v_gene: TRBV29-1; d_gene: NA; abundance: NA; j_gene: TRBJ2-1; CDR3aa: CSVTSYRTLSIEQFF
v_gene: TRBV11-3; d_gene: TRBD2; abundance: NA; j_gene: TRBJ2-2; CDR3aa: CARSSRGAGGYRAGELLF
v_gene: TRBV6-1; d_gene: TRBD2; abundance: NA; j_gene: TRBJ2-1; CDR3aa: CATRQGLMGVTGEQFF
v_gene: TRBV12-3/TRBV12-4; d_gene: TRBD1; abundance: NA; j_gene: TRBJ1-1; CDR3aa: CASNITTTGGINIEAFF
v_gene: TRBV4-3; d_gene: TRBD2; abundance: NA; j_gene: TRBJ2-3; CDR3aa: CASSQVGLGRSFDTQYF
v_gene: TRBV4-1; d_gene: NA; abundance: NA; j_gene: TRBJ1-1; CDR3aa: CASSHPRGEGEKNREAFF
v_gene: TRBV11-1; d_gene: NA; abundance: NA; j_gene: TRBJ2-5; CDR3aa: CASSPFDRRKETQYF
v_gene: TRBV6-6; d_gene: NA; abundance: NA; j_gene: TRBJ1-1; CDR3aa: CASSRDMNTEAFF
v_gene: TRBV6-2/TRBV6-3; d_gene: NA; abundance: NA; j_gene: TRBJ2-1; CDR3aa: CVSRRRGYNEQFF
v_gene: TRBV16; d_gene: NA; abundance: NA; j_gene: TRBJ1-2; CDR3aa: CARSTSRATYGYTF
v_gene: TRBV11-2; d_gene: NA; abundance: NA; j_gene: TRBJ1-1; CDR3aa: CARSLVGRGTEPIF
v_gene: TRBV5-4; d_gene: TRBD2; abundance: NA; j_gene: TRBJ2-7; CDR3aa: CARSPEVAGEREQYF
v_gene: TRBV11-3; d_gene: NA; abundance: NA; j_gene: TRBJ2-7; CDR3aa: CASRRGGRANEQYF
v_gene: TRBV4-3; d_gene: NA; abundance: NA; j_gene: TRBJ1-1; CDR3aa: CASNQDVSGSSGAEAFF
v_gene: TRBV6-6; d_gene: TRBD2; abundance: NA; j_gene: TRBJ2-1; CDR3aa: CASSSGGGAYNKQFF
v_gene: TRBV20-1; d_gene: NA; abundance: NA; j_gene: TRBJ1-4; CDR3aa: CCVRDPQALSEILFF
v_gene: TRBV11-3; d_gene: NA; abundance: NA; j_gene: TRBJ1-1; CDR3aa: CASNFADAVGTEAFF
v_gene: TRBV11-3; d_gene: NA; abundance: NA; j_gene: TRBJ2-2; CDR3aa: CASSSNFRGQLFF
v_gene: TRBV5-5; d_gene: NA; abundance: NA; j_gene: TRBJ2-3; CDR3aa: CASSPWTIGTDTQYF
v_gene: TRBV11-2; d_gene: NA; abundance: NA; j_gene: TRBJ2-6; CDR3aa: CASSLVPNDRPSWANVLTF
v_gene: TRBV6-6; d_gene: NA; abundance: NA; j_gene: TRBJ2-5; CDR3aa: CTSSLSPTPGETHYF
v_gene: TRBV11-3; d_gene: NA; abundance: NA; j_gene: TRBJ2-1; CDR3aa: CTSSLGQAVGQFF
v_gene: TRBV20-1; d_gene: NA; abundance: few; j_gene: TRBJ2-1; CDR3aa: CSARTSGVSEQFF
v_gene: TRBV12-3/TRBV12-4; d_gene: TRBD1; abundance: NA; j_gene: TRBJ1-4; CDR3aa: CPSSFRQGGEKLFF
v_gene: TRBV6-6; d_gene: TRBD2; abundance: NA; j_gene: TRBJ2-1; CDR3aa: CASSYPLTSGNSYDEQFF
v_gene: TRBV6-2/TRBV6-3; d_gene: NA; abundance: NA; j_gene: TRBJ1-1; CDR3aa: CASIYRENTEAFF
v_gene: TRBV11-2; d_gene: TRBD1; abundance: NA; j_gene: TRBJ2-5; CDR3aa: CASISGQARETQYF
v_gene: TRBV11-2; d_gene: TRBD1; abundance: NA; j_gene: TRBJ1-4; CDR3aa: CASAYRGEKLFF
v_gene: TRBV7-9; d_gene: TRBD1; abundance: many; j_gene: TRBJ1-2; CDR3aa: CASSLGGGQGNYGYTF
v_gene: TRBV20-1; d_gene: TRBD1; abundance: NA; j_gene: TRBJ1-5; CDR3aa: CSAIEGGGYSNQPQDF
v_gene: TRBV7-9; d_gene: TRBD1; abundance: many; j_gene: TRBJ1-6; CDR3aa: CASSLALRHGQGAYSPLHF
v_gene: TRBV6-5; d_gene: NA; abundance: NA; j_gene: TRBJ1-5; CDR3aa: CASSYLQGINQPHHF